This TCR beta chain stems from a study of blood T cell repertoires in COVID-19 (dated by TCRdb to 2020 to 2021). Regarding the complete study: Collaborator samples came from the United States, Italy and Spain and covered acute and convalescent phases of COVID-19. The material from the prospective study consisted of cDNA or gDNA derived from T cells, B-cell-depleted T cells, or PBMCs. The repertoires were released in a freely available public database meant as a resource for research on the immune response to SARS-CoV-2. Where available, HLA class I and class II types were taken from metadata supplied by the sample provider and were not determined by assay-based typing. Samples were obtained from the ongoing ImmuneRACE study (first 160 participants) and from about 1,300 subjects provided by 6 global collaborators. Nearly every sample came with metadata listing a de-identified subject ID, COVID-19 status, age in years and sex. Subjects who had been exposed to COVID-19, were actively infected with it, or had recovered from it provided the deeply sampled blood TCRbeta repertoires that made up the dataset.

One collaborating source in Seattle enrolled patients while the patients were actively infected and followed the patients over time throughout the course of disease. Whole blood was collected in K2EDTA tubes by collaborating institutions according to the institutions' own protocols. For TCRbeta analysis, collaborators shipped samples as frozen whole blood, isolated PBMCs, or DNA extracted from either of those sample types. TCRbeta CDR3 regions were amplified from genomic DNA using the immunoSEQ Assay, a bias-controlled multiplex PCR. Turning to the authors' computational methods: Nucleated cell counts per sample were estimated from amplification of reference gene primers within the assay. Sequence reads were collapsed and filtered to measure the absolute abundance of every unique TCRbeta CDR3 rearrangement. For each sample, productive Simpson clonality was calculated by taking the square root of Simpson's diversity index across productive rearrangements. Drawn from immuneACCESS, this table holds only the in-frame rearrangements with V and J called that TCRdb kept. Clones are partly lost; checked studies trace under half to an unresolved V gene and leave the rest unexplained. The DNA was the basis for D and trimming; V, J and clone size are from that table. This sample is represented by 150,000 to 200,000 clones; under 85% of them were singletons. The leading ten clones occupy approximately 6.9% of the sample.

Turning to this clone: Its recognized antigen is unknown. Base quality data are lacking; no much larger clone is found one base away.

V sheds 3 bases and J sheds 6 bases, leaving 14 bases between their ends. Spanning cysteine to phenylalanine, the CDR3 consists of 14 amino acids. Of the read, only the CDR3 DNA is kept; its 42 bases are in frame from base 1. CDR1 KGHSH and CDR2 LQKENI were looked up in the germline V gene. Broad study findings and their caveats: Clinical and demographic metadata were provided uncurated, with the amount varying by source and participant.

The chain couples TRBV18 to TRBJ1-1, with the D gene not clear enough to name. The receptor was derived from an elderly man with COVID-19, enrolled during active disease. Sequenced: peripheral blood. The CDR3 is CASSPDNEAAEAFF. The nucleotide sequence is TGTGCCAGCTCACCCGATAATGAGGCAGCTGAAGCTTTCTTT.